The source of this T cell receptor (beta chain) is a study of shared clonotypes between healthy human individuals. The germline V gene has CDR1 LNHDA and CDR2 SQIVND (reference sequence). CDR3 length: 17 residues. V lost 3 bases and J lost 2, with 17 bases in between. Overall study results and limits: Represented diversity (both genetic and exposure-history) was limited by the small number of donors.

Scientists sequenced DNA from unsorted PBMC on ten immunoSEQ deep assay plates. Per the study methods: Owing to the provision of junction-only sequences devoid of quality scores by immunoSEQ, filtering differed. Profiling relied on immunoSEQ multiplex PCR, and the TCRdb table lists in-frame clones only, not all of them. V, J and clone size are taken as reported in that table, and D and trimming were inferred from the DNA itself. The table lists roughly 500,000 clones, about 85% of them singletons. Concerning this clone: Antigen specificity is unknown.

The sample consisted of PBMCs. The TCR sequence derives from a woman in her forties in good health. Some clones in this sample may be carry-over from other donors' samples. The rearrangement links TRBV19 to TRBJ1-5; possible D gene TRBD1, 6 bases. CDR3 loop: CASSIPRVRGGNQPQHF. DNA for the CDR3: TGTGCCAGTAGTATCCCCAGGGTCAGGGGAGGCAATCAGCCCCAGCATTTT.